This T cell receptor beta chain was found in a study of human T cells and chemical hapten exposure. Study details: For sensitization, 2% DPC was applied to a roughly 2 cm by roughly 2 cm patch of upper inner arm skin.

This clonotype was picked up a small number of times. The antigen is not known. The germline V gene has CDR1 SGHTA and CDR2 FQGNSA. The CDR3 spans 15 residues. V was clipped by 1 base and J by 0 bases, with 7 bases between them. The time point is: patch test 1, 2 weeks after DPC sensitization. Treatment defined: therapeutic diphenylcyclopropenone sensitization with weekly scalp DPC. General observations from the study: Donors had alopecia, so their immune response may differ from healthy people's.

TCRdb itself ran the RACE reads through MiXCR, one entry per CDR3 protein. The sample records fewer than 500,000 distinct CDR3 sequences, about 4.8% being singletons. This sequence joins TRBV7-2 and TRBJ1-3; no clear D. Here the sequenced sample was whole blood, taken in connection with sensitization to the hapten diphenylcyclopropenone (DPC). The clonotype was recovered from a woman in her 50s with alopecia areata. Some clones in this sample may be carry-over from other donors' samples. The DNA of the CDR3 is TGTGCCAGCAGCTTAGAGTACGGCTCTGGAAACACCATATATTTT. Residues: CASSLEYGSGNTIYF. Looking up the rest from reference TRBV7-2 and TRBJ1-3 gives the full variable domain: GAGVSQSPSNKVTEKGKDVELRCDPISGHTALYWYRQSLGQGLEFLIYFQGNSAPDKSGLPSDRFSAERTGGSVSTLTIQRTQQEDSAVYLCASSLEYGSGNTIYFGEGSWLTVV.